Sequencing of this T cell receptor (beta chain) was carried out in a study of technical replicates of blood from a few donors. TCRdb's copy holds only in-frame clones and misses some; the assay was immunoSEQ multiplex PCR. In the table there are about 84,000 clones, roughly 92% of which are singletons. Germline V gene data show CDR1 as SGHTA and CDR2 as FQGNSA. V was shortened by 5 bases and J by 3 bases, with 16 bases between the two germline ends. The CDR3 contains 15 residues. What was sequenced was T cells isolated from PBMCs. The receptor's source is a human donor in good health. J is TRBJ1-1 and V is TRBV7-2; D remains unclear. The CDR3 nucleotides read TGTGCCAGCAGCCCAGAGGGTGGCGGGTACACTGAAGCTTTCTTT. Its protein is CASSPEGGGYTEAFF.